The rows below give T cell receptor beta chains drawn from one sample of a study of regulatory T cells in long-lasting Graves disease. TCRdb reanalysed the multiplex PCR reads using MiXCR and keeps one entry per CDR3 protein. Among 360,000 or so distinct CDR3 sequences, more than 20% were seen once, and the ten largest hold around 30%. Material: peripheral blood mononuclear cells (PBMCs), obtained when the disease was refractory, from a patient treated with antithyroid drugs. These receptors came from a woman in her thirties or forties with Graves disease. The CDR3 runs from the conserved cysteine through the conserved F or W. The order of the fields is CDR3 protein, CDR3 DNA, J gene, V gene, clone size, D gene. The D gene is left open where the match is weak. For some rows the clone size is stated as once, few or many, or as a class when expanded; others skip it.

CASSQQGVLSGANVLTF	TGTGCCAGCAGCCAACAGGGTGTCCTCTCTGGGGCCAACGTCCTGACTTTC	TRBJ2-6	TRBV7-9	-	-
CASTGSINTGELFF	TGTGCCAGCACGGGGTCTATAAACACCGGGGAGCTGTTTTTT	TRBJ2-2	TRBV6-1	-	-
CASTYMRGYTF	TGTGCCAGCACATACATGCGCGGCTACACCTTC	TRBJ1-2	TRBV28	once	-
CASSLVPGQGTNQPQHF	TGTGCCAGCAGTTTGGTCCCGGGACAGGGGACCAATCAGCCCCAGCATTTT	TRBJ1-5	TRBV28	few	TRBD1
CASRQGQNTGELFF	TGTGCCAGCCGGCAGGGACAGAACACCGGGGAGCTGTTTTTT	TRBJ2-2	TRBV6-2/TRBV6-3	many	-
CASSYGAMNTEAFF	TGTGCCAGCAGTTACGGGGCCATGAACACTGAAGCTTTCTTT	TRBJ1-1	TRBV6-5	many	-
CASSSPGSTDTQYF	TGTGCCAGCAGTTCCCCGGGCAGCACAGATACGCAGTATTTT	TRBJ2-3	TRBV6-2/TRBV6-3	-	-
CSVKIAGGPTGELFF	TGCAGCGTTAAAATAGCGGGAGGTCCCACCGGGGAGCTGTTTTTT	TRBJ2-2	TRBV29-1	-	TRBD2
CASSGGQGIGSPLHF	TGTGCCAGCAGCGGAGGACAGGGGATCGGGTCACCCCTCCACTTT	TRBJ1-6	TRBV5-6	-	TRBD1
CASRYGLASNTQYF	TGTGCCAGCAGATACGGACTAGCGTCGAATACGCAGTATTTT	TRBJ2-3	TRBV28	-	TRBD2
CASSPMGNQPQHF	TGTGCCAGCAGCCCAATGGGGAATCAGCCCCAGCATTTT	TRBJ1-5	TRBV27	-	-
CASSAWGDRKNIQYF	TGTGCCAGCAGCGCGTGGGGGGACAGAAAAAACATTCAGTACTTC	TRBJ2-4	TRBV5-6	few	-
CASSLASSLSSGNTIYF	TGTGCCAGCAGCTTGGCCAGTAGTTTGAGCTCTGGAAACACCATATATTTT	TRBJ1-3	TRBV7-9	-	-
CASRSGGLYSEAFF	TGTGCCAGCAGGTCGGGGGGACTCTATTCTGAAGCTTTCTTT	TRBJ1-1	TRBV28	-	-
CASRTGPNTEAFF	TGCGCCAGCAGGACAGGACCGAACACTGAAGCTTTCTTT	TRBJ1-1	TRBV5-1	many	-
CATTPGPTGSPLHF	TGTGCCACCACCCCGGGCCCTACAGGATCACCCCTCCACTTT	TRBJ1-6	TRBV6-1	many	-
CSARRAGGVETQYF	TGCAGTGCTAGACGAGCGGGAGGGGTGGAGACCCAGTACTTC	TRBJ2-5	TRBV20-1	many	TRBD2
CASSHPGQGIAYEQYF	TGCGCCAGCAGCCACCCTGGACAGGGGATAGCCTACGAGCAGTACTTC	TRBJ2-7	TRBV4-1	few	TRBD1
CSGSSYTEAFF	TGCAGCGGGTCATCCTACACTGAAGCTTTCTTT	TRBJ1-1	TRBV29-1	many	-
CASRGTSGRASYNEQFF	TGTGCCAGCAGGGGGACTAGCGGGAGGGCCTCCTACAATGAGCAGTTCTTC	TRBJ2-1	TRBV28	-	TRBD2
CAIKGLDTDTQYF	TGTGCCATCAAGGGACTAGACACAGATACGCAGTATTTT	TRBJ2-3	TRBV10-3	few	TRBD2
CASSQRGRADSPLHF	TGTGCCAGCAGCCAACGGGGTAGGGCTGACTCACCCCTCCACTTT	TRBJ1-6	TRBV14	many	-
CASSPVTGTFTGELFF	TGTGCCAGCAGCCCGGTCACGGGAACATTCACCGGGGAGCTGTTTTTT	TRBJ2-2	TRBV5-4	once	-
CASSLPHTEAFF	TGTGCCAGCAGTCTTCCCCACACTGAAGCTTTCTTT	TRBJ1-1	TRBV12-3/TRBV12-4	many	-
CASSFEKGGEDTQYF	TGTGCCAGCAGTTTTGAAAAGGGAGGGGAAGATACGCAGTATTTT	TRBJ2-3	TRBV28	-	TRBD2
CASSEALGNQPQHF	TGTGCCAGCAGTGAAGCTTTGGGTAATCAGCCCCAGCATTTT	TRBJ1-5	TRBV2	many	-
CASSYPRGRLIEAFF	TGTGCCAGCAGTTACCCTCGGGGCCGCTTGATTGAAGCTTTCTTT	TRBJ1-1	TRBV28	many	-
CASSSGGAGNTEAFF	TGTGCCAGCAGTTCAGGGGGCGCCGGGAACACTGAAGCTTTCTTT	TRBJ1-1	TRBV28	-	TRBD1
CASSLVPGSYEQYF	TGTGCCAGCAGCTTAGTCCCAGGTTCCTACGAGCAGTACTTC	TRBJ2-7	TRBV7-3	many	-
CASSYSYGETQYF	TGTGCCAGCAGTTACAGTTACGGAGAGACCCAGTACTTC	TRBJ2-5	TRBV6-5	-	-
CASSLCPGTGELFF	TGTGCCAGCAGCTTATGCCCCGGCACCGGGGAGCTGTTTTTT	TRBJ2-2	TRBV7-3	many	-